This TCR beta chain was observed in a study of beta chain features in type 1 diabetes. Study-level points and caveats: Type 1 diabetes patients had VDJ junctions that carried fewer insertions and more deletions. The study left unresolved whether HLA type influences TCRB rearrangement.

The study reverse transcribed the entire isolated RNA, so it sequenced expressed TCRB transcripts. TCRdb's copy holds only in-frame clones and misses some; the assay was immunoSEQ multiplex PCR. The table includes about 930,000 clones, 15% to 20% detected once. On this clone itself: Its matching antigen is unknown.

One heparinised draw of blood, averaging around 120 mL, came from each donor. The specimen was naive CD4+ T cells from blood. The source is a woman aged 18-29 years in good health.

The CDR3 region is CASSSTGTSGNTIYF. The DNA of the CDR3 is TGCGCCAGCAGCAGTACAGGGACGTCTGGAAACACCATATATTTT. The V gene is TRBV5-1, the J gene TRBJ1-3; maybe TRBD1 (6 bases). CDR1 is SGHRS and CDR2 is YFSETQ in the germline V gene. Trimming took 4 bases from V and 1 from J, leaving 12 bases between them. The CDR3 is 15 residues long.